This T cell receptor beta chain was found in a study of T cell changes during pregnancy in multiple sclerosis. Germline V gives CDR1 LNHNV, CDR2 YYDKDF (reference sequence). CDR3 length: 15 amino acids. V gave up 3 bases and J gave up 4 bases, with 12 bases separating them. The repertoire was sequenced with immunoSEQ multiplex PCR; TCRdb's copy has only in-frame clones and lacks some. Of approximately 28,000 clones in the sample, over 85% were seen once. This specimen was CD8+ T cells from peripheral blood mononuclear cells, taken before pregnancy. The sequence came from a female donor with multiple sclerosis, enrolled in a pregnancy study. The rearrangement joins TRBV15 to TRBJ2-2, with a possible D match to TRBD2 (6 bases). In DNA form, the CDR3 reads TGTGCCACCAGCAGGACTAGTTGGGGCACCGGGGAGCTGTTTTTT. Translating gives CATSRTSWGTGELFF.